Each of the 23 T cell receptor beta chains below was sequenced from the same sample in a study of cytomegalovirus exposure and HLA in healthy donors. Researchers ran the PCR with 60 Vbeta and 13 Jbeta primers. TCRdb's copy holds only in-frame clones and misses some; the assay was immunoSEQ multiplex PCR. The sample includes about 160,000 clones, roughly 90% seen only once; the top ten take over 1.5%. The specimen sequenced was PBMCs. The source is a woman aged 18-30 years in good health and CMV-seronegative.

Of note for this clone: One end of the junction varies from germline; a read error may be responsible. The gene calls are TRBV7-9 and TRBJ2-5, with TRBD1 matching 7 bases. Germline-derived CDR1 and CDR2 are SEHNR and FQNEAQ (reference sequence). The CDR3 runs to 12 residues. The CDR3 is CSSSAGGETQYF. The CDR3, as DNA: TGTTCCAGCAGCGCAGGGGGAGAGACCCAGTACTTC.

In this sample, this clone turned up a few times. The chain combines TRBV19 with TRBJ2-2; TRBD1 matches 8 bases. J was trimmed by 5 bases and V by 5 bases; bases with no gene match: 7. In germline, CDR1 is LNHDA, CDR2 SQIVND (reference sequence). This CDR3 has 15 amino acids. The CDR3 is CASSHGTGGTGELFF. The DNA for the CDR3 is TGTGCCAGTAGTCACGGGACAGGAGGAACCGGGGAGCTGTTTTTT.

The table lists this clone with a count of one. The gene calls are TRBV6-5 and TRBJ1-6; D is possibly TRBD1 (6 bases). The V gene's germline CDR1 is MNHEY and CDR2 SVGAGI. Trimming pared 0 bases from V and 10 bases from J, leaving 10 bases between. CDR3 length: 14 residues. CDR3 sequence reads: CASSYSGQKSPLHF. The CDR3 DNA is TGTGCCAGCAGTTACTCGGGACAAAAGTCACCCCTCCACTTT.

The V and J genes are TRBV29-1 and TRBJ1-2; a weak D match, TRBD1 (5 bases). The CDR3 covers 14 residues. V lost 4 bases and J lost 5, with 17 bases in between. Germline assignment: CDR1 SQVTM and CDR2 ANQGSEA. As DNA, the CDR3 is TGCAGCGTTGCTTCCCGGGGGGACTCGTATGGCTACACCTTC. It yields the protein CSVASRGDSYGYTF.

The chain uses TRBV5-8 and TRBJ2-5; 7 bases are a match to TRBD1. The DNA end lines up better with TRBJ2-7; the J call may be wrong. CDR3 length: 14 amino acids. Per the germline V gene, CDR1 is SGHTS and CDR2 is YDEGEE. The CDR3 protein is CASSFRDREYEQYF. The CDR3 DNA reads as TGTGCCAGCAGCTTCCGAGACAGGGAATACGAGCAGTACTTC.

The rearrangement joins TRBV15 to TRBJ2-5, with 8 positions matching TRBD2. The DNA end favors TRBJ2-7, so the J call may be wrong. CDR3 length: 15 residues. The germline V gene encodes CDR1 LNHNV and CDR2 YYDKDF (reference sequence). CDR3 in amino acids: CATSRDIAGHAEQYF. The CDR3 DNA reads as TGTGCCACCAGCAGAGATATAGCGGGGCATGCCGAGCAGTACTTC.

The chain has TRBV28 and TRBJ2-3; D ambiguous. Germline V gene lookup returns CDR1 MDHEN and CDR2 SYDVKM. The V end lost 3 bases, the J end lost 0 bases, and 10 bases lay between the germline ends. The CDR3 runs to 15 residues. CDR3 sequence reads: CASSFSPRSTDTQYF. Here the CDR3 DNA reads TGTGCCAGCAGTTTCTCGCCTAGGAGCACAGATACGCAGTATTTT.

The rearrangement uses TRBV2 and TRBJ2-5, with D uncertain. Germline V CDR1 and CDR2: SNHLY, FYNNEI. The CDR3 loop spans 14 amino acids. Trimming removed 7 bases from V and 7 bases from J, with 19 bases in between. The CDR3 loop reads CASNRPDRGVTQYF. CDR3 nucleotides: TGTGCCAGCAACCGCCCCGACCGTGGAGTGACCCAGTACTTC.

The rearrangement links TRBV2 to TRBJ1-4; D gene unclear. Germline values: CDR1 SNHLY, CDR2 FYNNEI. The germline V and J ends were trimmed by 4 bases and 4 bases, with 7 bases remaining between them. The CDR3 has 13 residues. The CDR3 nucleotides read TGTGCCAGCAGTGCCGGTTTTAATGAAAAACTGTTTTTT. It codes for CASSAGFNEKLFF.

This chain uses TRBV28 with TRBJ1-5, with 7 bases matching TRBD1. Trimming cost V 6 bases and J 1 base; bases outside gene matches: 6. This CDR3 region has 15 residues. Per germline, CDR1 MDHEN and CDR2 SYDVKM. CDR3 in amino acids: CASSPGTVSNQPQHF. CDR3 DNA: TGTGCCAGCAGCCCCGGGACAGTCAGCAATCAGCCCCAGCATTTT.

The chain employs TRBV18 and TRBJ2-1, with 9 bases identical to TRBD2. CDR1 and CDR2 from the germline V gene are KGHSH and LQKENI. The ends lost 1 base at V and 5 bases at J; junction bases unmatched: 6. This CDR3 spans 16 amino acids. The CDR3: CASSPLTSGSDNEQFF. CDR3 coding DNA: TGTGCCAGCTCACCACTCACTAGCGGGTCAGACAATGAGCAGTTCTTC.

This chain connects TRBV2 to TRBJ2-3; 8 nucleotides match TRBD2. CDR3 length equals 15 residues. Germline lookup yields CDR1 SNHLY and CDR2 FYNNEI. J gave up 1 base and V 3 bases, and 3 bases lay outside the gene matches. CDR3 sequence reads: CASSEARGGTDTQYF. Written as DNA, the CDR3 is TGTGCCAGCAGTGAGGCGCGGGGGGGCACAGATACGCAGTATTTT.

The chain links TRBV5-1 to TRBJ1-1; TRBD1 might be the D (6 bases). The CDR3 runs 12 residues. With 4 bases removed from V and 5 bases from J, the gap between germline ends came to 9 bases. The germline V gene encodes CDR1 SGHRS and CDR2 YFSETQ. The CDR3 DNA reads as TGCGCCAGCAGCGAGGGGGAAACTGAAGCTTTCTTT. Its protein is CASSEGETEAFF.

The chain combines TRBV5-1 with TRBJ2-5, with 8 bases fitting TRBD1. Unmatched junction bases numbered 6, after V lost 4 bases and J lost 1 base. The CDR3 runs to 15 residues. Looked up from germline, CDR1 is SGHRS and CDR2 is YFSETQ. The CDR3 bases are TGCGCCAGCAGCCTCAACAGGGGGACCCAAGAGACCCAGTACTTC. As protein: CASSLNRGTQETQYF.

This chain uses TRBV5-6 with TRBJ2-7, with a possible D match to TRBD1 (5 bases). CDR3 length: 15 residues. Per germline, CDR1 SGHDT and CDR2 YYEEEE. Trimming cost V 2 bases and J 5 bases, with 17 bases left between them. CDR3 DNA: TGTGCCAGCAGCTTTATTGCAGGGAAGTGGGACGAGCAGTACTTC. Its protein product is CASSFIAGKWDEQYF. Filled out from reference TRBV5-6 and TRBJ2-7, the complete variable domain reads DAGVTQSPTHLIKTRGQQVTLRCSPKSGHDTVSWYQQALGQGPQFIFQYYEEEERQRGNFPDRFSGHQFPNYSSELNVNALLLGDSALYLCASSFIAGKWDEQYFGPGTRLTVT.

This clone came up a few times. The chain links TRBV6-6 to TRBJ2-3; TRBD2 agrees at 7 bases. After removal of 5 bases from V and 5 bases from J, the junction contained 10 bases not matched to a gene. Germline CDR1 MNHNY, CDR2 SVGAGI (reference sequence). The CDR3 is 15 residues long. The CDR3 DNA is TGTGCCAGCAGTAGCGCGAGCGGGACCATAGATACGCAGTATTTT. This encodes CASSSASGTIDTQYF.

The gene calls are TRBV27 and TRBJ1-2, with TRBD1 identical over 8 bases. V trimming: 7 bases; J trimming: 8 bases; junction bases outside the gene matches: 15. This CDR3 spans 15 amino acids. Germline V gene sequence: CDR1 MNHEY, CDR2 SMNVEV (reference sequence). The CDR3 protein is CASTNRPPGGHGYTF. CDR3 nucleotides: TGTGCCAGCACGAACCGCCCACCAGGGGGCCACGGCTACACCTTC.

The chain links TRBV27 to TRBJ1-1; 10 positions match TRBD1. This CDR3 region has 14 residues. CDR1 is MNHEY and CDR2 is SMNVEV in the germline V gene (reference sequence). The trim removed 2 bases at V and 4 bases at J, leaving 1 base unmatched. DNA of the CDR3: TGTGCCAGCAGTTTAGGACAGGGGGTCACTGAAGCTTTCTTT. It specifies CASSLGQGVTEAFF.

The chain couples TRBV30 to TRBJ2-7, with D possibly TRBD2 on 6 matching bases. The germline CDR1 and CDR2 sequences are GTSNPN and SVGIG (reference sequence). The CDR3 runs to 11 residues. Deletions cut 0 bases from V and 7 bases from J, with 7 bases between. Here the CDR3 DNA reads TGTGCCTGGAGTGTACGGGGGGAGCAGTACTTC. Its protein product is CAWSVRGEQYF.

This clone was counted a single time. The rearrangement uses TRBV14 and TRBJ1-2; D ambiguous. Germline V CDR1 and CDR2: SGHDN, FVKESK. CDR3 length: 15 amino acids. The V gene lost 0 bases and the J gene lost 4 bases, with 12 bases spanning the gap. CDR3 in DNA: TGTGCCAGCAGCCAAGATTTGGAGCATCGCTATGGCTACACCTTC. Protein product: CASSQDLEHRYGYTF.

The J gene is TRBJ1-3, the V gene TRBV19, with D unclear. The germline gives CDR1 LNHDA, CDR2 SQIVND (reference sequence). This CDR3 has 12 residues. V was trimmed by 7 bases and J by 4 bases, leaving 8 bases between them. The CDR3 DNA sequence: TGTGCCAGTACGAGAACGGGAAACACCATATATTTT. Encoded protein: CASTRTGNTIYF.

The chain recombines TRBV6-1 with TRBJ2-7; 10 nucleotides line up with TRBD1. Germline V CDR1 and CDR2: MNHNS, SASEGT. The trim removed 0 bases at V and 5 bases at J, leaving 4 bases unmatched. The CDR3 spans 15 residues. The CDR3 reads CASSEALGTGDEQYF. The CDR3 bases are TGTGCCAGCAGTGAAGCGCTTGGGACAGGGGACGAGCAGTACTTC.

This chain links TRBV6-6 with TRBJ2-5; 9 bases are shared with TRBD1. Trimming cost V 2 bases and J 1 base; bases outside gene matches: 5. CDR1 is MNHNY, CDR2 SVGAGI, per germline (reference sequence). The CDR3 has 16 residues. The DNA of the CDR3 is TGTGCCAGCAGTTACCCGACAGGGGGAGGCCAAGAGACCCAGTACTTC. This encodes CASSYPTGGGQETQYF.